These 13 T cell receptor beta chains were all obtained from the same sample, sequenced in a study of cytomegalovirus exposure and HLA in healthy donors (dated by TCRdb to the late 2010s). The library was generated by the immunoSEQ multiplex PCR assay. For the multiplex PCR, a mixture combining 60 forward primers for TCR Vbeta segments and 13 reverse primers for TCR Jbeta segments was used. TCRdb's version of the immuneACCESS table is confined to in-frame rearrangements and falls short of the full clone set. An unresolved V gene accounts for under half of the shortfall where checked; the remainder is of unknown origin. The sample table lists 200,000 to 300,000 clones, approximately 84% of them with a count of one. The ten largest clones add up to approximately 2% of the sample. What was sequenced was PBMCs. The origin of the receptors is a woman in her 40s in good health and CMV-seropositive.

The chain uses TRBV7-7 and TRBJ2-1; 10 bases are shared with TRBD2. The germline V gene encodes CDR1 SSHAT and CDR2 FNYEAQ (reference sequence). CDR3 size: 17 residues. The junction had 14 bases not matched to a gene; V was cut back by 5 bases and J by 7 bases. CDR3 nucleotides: TGTGCCAGCAGCGAACCAAAGCGGGAGGGTCTCTTAAATGAGCAGTTCTTC. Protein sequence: CASSEPKREGLLNEQFF.

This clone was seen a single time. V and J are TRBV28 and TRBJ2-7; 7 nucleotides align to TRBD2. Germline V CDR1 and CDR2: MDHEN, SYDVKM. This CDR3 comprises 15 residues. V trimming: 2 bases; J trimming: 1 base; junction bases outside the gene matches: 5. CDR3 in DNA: TGTGCCAGCAGTTTAGGGGGGGTTCGTTCCTACGAGCAGTACTTC. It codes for CASSLGGVRSYEQYF.

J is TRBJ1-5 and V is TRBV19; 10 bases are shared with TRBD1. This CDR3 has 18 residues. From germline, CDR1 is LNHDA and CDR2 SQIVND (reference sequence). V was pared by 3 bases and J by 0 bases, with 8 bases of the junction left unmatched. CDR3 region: CASSMWGQGKYSNQPQHF. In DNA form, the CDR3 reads TGTGCCAGTAGTATGTGGGGACAGGGGAAATATAGCAATCAGCCCCAGCATTTT.

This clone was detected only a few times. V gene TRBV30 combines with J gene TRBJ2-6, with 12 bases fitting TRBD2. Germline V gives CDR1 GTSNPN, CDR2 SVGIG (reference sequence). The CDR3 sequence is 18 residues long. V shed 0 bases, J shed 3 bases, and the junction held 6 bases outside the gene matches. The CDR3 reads CAWSVLAGGAVGANVLTF. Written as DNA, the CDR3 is TGTGCCTGGAGTGTACTAGCGGGAGGAGCGGTTGGGGCCAACGTCCTGACTTTC.

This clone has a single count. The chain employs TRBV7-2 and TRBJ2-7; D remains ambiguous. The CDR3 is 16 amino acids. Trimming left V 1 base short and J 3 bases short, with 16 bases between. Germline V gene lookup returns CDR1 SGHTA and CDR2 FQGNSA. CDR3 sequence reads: CASSLGLLSLNYEQYF. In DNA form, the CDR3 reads TGTGCCAGCAGCTTAGGACTCCTCTCACTAAACTACGAGCAGTACTTC.

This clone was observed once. The chain's CDR3 is CASSEVLQIQETQYF. The DNA of the CDR3 is TGTGCCAGCAGTGAAGTTTTACAGATCCAAGAGACCCAGTACTTC. This rearrangement joins TRBV6-1 to TRBJ2-5; no reliable D call. Germline values: CDR1 MNHNS, CDR2 SASEGT. The CDR3 length is 15 residues. V lost 1 base to trimming and J lost 1 base, with 10 bases between them.

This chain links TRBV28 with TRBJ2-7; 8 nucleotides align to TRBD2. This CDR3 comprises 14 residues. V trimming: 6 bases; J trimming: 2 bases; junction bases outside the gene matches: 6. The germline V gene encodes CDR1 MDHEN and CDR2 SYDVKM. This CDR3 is CASRRSGGAYEQYF. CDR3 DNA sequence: TGTGCCAGCAGACGGAGCGGGGGAGCCTACGAGCAGTACTTC.

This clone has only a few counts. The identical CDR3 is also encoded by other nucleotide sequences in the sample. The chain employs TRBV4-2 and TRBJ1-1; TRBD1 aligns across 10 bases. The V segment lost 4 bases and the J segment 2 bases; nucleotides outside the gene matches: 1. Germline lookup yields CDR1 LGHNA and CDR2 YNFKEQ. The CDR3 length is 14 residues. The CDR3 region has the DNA TGTGCCAGCAGCCGGGACAGGGGCAACACTGAAGCTTTCTTT. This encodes CASSRDRGNTEAFF.

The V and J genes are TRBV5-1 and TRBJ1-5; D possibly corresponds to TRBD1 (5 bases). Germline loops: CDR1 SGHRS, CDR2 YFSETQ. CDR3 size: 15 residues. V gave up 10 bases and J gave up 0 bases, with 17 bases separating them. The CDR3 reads CAYGGLNDSNQPQHF. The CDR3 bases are TGCGCCTACGGGGGTCTTAACGATAGCAATCAGCCCCAGCATTTT.

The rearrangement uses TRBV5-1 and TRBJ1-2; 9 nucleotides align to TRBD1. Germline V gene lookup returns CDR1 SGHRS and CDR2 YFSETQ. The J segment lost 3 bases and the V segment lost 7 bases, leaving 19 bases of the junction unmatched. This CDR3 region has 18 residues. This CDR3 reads CASALTGGSLKEDYGYTF. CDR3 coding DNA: TGCGCCAGCGCTTTAACAGGGGGCTCGCTTAAGGAGGACTATGGCTACACCTTC.

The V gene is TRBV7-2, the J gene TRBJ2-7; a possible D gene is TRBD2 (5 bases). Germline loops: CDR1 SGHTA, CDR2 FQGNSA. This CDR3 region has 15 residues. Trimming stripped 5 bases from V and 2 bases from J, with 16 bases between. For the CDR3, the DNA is TGTGCCAGCAGCCCTCCGGGGATTGGACCCTACGAGCAGTACTTC. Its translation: CASSPPGIGPYEQYF.

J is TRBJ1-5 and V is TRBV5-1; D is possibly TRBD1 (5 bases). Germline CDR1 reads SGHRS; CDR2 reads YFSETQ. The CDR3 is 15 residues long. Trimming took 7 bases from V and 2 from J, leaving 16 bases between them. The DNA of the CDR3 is TGCGCCAGCTCCCCTGGCCCCAGGGGCAATCAGCCCCAGCATTTT. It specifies CASSPGPRGNQPQHF. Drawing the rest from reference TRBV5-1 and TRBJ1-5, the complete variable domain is KAGVTQTPRYLIKTRGQQVTLSCSPISGHRSVSWYQQTPGQGLQFLFEYFSETQRNKGNFPGRFSGRQFSNSRSEMNVSTLELGDSALYLCASSPGPRGNQPQHFGDGTRLSIL.

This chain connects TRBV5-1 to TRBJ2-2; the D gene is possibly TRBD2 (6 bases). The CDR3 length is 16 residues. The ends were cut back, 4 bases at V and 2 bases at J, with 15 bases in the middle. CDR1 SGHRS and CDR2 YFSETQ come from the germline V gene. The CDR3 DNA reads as TGCGCCAGCAGCACCGACGGGACTCTCAACACCGGGGAGCTGTTTTTT. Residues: CASSTDGTLNTGELFF. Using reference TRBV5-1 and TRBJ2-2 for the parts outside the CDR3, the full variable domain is KAGVTQTPRYLIKTRGQQVTLSCSPISGHRSVSWYQQTPGQGLQFLFEYFSETQRNKGNFPGRFSGRQFSNSRSEMNVSTLELGDSALYLCASSTDGTLNTGELFFGEGSRLTVL.